This TCR beta chain is drawn from a study of blood T cells in healthy people across ages. Trimming took 5 bases from V and 4 from J; bases not matched to a gene: 6. CDR3 length equals 15 residues. With a J-beta primer mix and a sample-barcoded 5' primer, a second PCR ran about 7 to 12 cycles. TCRdb independently ran MiXCR on the 5' RACE reads; one entry per CDR3 protein. The sample records around 1,500,000 distinct CDR3 sequences, roughly 28% being singletons. This chain links TRBV12-3 or TRBV12-4 with TRBJ2-1; 9 positions agree with TRBD1. The TCR sequence derives from a woman aged 25 to 39 in good health. Sequencing used blood. The CDR3 DNA follows: TGTGCCAGCAGTCAGACCGGGACAGGGTACAATGAGCAGTTCTTC. It yields the protein CASSQTGTGYNEQFF.